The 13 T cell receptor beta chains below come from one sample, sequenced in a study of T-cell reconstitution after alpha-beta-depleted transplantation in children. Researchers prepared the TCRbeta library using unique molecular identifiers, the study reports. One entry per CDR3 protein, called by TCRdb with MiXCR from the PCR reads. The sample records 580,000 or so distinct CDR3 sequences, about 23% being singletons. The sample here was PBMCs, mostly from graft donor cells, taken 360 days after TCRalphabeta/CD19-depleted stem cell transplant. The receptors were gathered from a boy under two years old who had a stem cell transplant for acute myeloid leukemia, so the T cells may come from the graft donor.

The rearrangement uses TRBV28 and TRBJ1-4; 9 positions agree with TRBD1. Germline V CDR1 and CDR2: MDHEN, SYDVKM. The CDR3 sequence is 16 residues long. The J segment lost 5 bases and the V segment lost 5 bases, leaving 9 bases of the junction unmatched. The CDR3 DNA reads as TGTGCCAGCAGTCTCGCCGGTGGACAGGGGAATGAAAAACTGTTTTTT. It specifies CASSLAGGQGNEKLFF.

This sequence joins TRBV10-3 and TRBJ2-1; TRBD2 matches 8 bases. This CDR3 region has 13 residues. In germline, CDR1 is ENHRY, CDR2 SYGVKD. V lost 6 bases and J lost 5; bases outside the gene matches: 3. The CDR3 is CAIRGSGDNEQFF. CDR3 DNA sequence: TGTGCCATCAGGGGTAGCGGGGACAATGAGCAGTTCTTC.

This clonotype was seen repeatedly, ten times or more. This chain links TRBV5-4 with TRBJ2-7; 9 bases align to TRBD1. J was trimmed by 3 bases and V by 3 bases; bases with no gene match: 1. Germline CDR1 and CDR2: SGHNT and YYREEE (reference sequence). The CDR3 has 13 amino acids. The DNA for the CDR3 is TGTGCCAGCAGCTGGGGACAGGGCTACGAGCAGTACTTC. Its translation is CASSWGQGYEQYF.

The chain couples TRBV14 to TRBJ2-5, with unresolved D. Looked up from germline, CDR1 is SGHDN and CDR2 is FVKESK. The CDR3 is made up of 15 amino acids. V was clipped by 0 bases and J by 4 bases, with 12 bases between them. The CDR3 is CASSQDGTKRETQYF. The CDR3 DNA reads TGTGCCAGCAGCCAAGATGGCACCAAGCGAGAGACCCAGTACTTC. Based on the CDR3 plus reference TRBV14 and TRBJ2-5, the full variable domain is EAGVTQFPSHSVIEKGQTVTLRCDPISGHDNLYWYRRVMGKEIKFLLHFVKESKQDESGMPNNRFLAERTGGTYSTLKVQPAELEDSGVYFCASSQDGTKRETQYFGPGTRLLVL.

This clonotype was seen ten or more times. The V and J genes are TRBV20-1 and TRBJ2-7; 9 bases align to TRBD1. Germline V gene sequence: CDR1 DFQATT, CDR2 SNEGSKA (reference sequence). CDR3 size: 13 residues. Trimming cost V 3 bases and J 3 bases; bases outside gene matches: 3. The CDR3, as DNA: TGCAGTGCTAGTGACAGGGGGGGCTACGAGCAGTACGTC. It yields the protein CSASDRGGYEQYV.

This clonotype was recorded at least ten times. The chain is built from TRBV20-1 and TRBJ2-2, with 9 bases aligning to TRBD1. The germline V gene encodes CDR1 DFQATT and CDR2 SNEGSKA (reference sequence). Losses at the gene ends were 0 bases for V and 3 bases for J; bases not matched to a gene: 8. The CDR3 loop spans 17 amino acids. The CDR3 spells CSARDGARDRDTGELFF. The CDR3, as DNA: TGCAGTGCTAGAGATGGGGCCCGGGACAGGGACACCGGGGAGCTGTTTTTT.

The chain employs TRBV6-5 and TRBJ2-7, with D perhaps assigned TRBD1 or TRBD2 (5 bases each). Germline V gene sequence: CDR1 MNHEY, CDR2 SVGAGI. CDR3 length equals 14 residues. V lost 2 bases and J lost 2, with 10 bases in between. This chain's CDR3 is CASSYRDLTYEQYF. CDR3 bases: TGTGCCAGCAGTTACAGGGACCTAACCTACGAGCAGTACTTC.

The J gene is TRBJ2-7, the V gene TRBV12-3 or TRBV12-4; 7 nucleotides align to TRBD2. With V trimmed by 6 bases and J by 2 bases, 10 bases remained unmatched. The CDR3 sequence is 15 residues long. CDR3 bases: TGTGCCAGCAGCTCCGAGGGCGCGGGGGCCTACGAGCAGTACTTC. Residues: CASSSEGAGAYEQYF.

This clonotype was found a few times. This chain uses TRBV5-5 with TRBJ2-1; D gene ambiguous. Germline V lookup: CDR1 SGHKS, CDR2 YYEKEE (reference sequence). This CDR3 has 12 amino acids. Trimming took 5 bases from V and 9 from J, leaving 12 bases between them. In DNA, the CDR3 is TGTGCCAGCAGGGAGCGTGGGCTTGAGCAGTTCTTC. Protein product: CASRERGLEQFF. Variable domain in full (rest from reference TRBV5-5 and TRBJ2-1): DAGVTQSPTHLIKTRGQQVTLRCSPISGHKSVSWYQQVLGQGPQFIFQYYEKEERGRGNFPDRFSARQFPNYSSELNVNALLLGDSALYLCASRERGLEQFFGPGTRLTVL.

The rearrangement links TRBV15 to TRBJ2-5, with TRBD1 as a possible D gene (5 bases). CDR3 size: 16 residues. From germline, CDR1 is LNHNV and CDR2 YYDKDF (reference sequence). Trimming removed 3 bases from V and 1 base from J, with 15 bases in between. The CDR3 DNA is TGTGCCACCAGCAGCCCGCGGCAGGGCCCCCAAGAGACCCAGTACTTC. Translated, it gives CATSSPRQGPQETQYF. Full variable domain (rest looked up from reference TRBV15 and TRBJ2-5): DAMVIQNPRYQVTQFGKPVTLSCSQTLNHNVMYWYQQKSSQAPKLLFHYYDKDFNNEADTPDNFQSRRPNTSFCFLDIRSPGLGDTAMYLCATSSPRQGPQETQYFGPGTRLLVL.

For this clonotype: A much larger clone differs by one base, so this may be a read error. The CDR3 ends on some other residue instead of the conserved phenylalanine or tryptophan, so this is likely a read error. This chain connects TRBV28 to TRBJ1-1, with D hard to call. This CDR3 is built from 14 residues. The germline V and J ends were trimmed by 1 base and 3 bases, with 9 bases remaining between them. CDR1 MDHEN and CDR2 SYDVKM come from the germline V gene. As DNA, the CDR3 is TGTGCCAGCAGTTTATTCCGACGGGACACTGAAGCTTTCTGT. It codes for CASSLFRRDTEAFC.

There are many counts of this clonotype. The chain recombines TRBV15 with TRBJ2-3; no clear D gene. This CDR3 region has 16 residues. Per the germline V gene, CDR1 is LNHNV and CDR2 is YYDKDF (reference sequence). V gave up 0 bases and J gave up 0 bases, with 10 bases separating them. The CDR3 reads CATSRDRSTSTDTQYF. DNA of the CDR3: TGTGCCACCAGCAGAGACAGGTCCACTAGCACAGATACGCAGTATTTT.

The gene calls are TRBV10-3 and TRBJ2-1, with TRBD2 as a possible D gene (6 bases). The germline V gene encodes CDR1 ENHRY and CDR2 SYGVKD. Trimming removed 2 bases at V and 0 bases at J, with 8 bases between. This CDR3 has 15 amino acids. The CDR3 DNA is TGTGCCATCAGTGAGGGACTATACTCCTACAATGAGCAGTTCTTC. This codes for CAISEGLYSYNEQFF.